The entry below gives a single TCR beta chain sequence along with its context. Its antigen remains unidentified. The record originates from a study of T cell responses to AZD1222 COVID-19 vaccine. Deletions cut 0 bases from V and 7 bases from J, with 5 bases between. This CDR3 is 11 amino acids long. Per germline, CDR1 SGHRS and CDR2 YFSETQ. Profiled with immunoSEQ multiplex PCR; TCRdb holds only in-frame clones, not every one. The table lists over 100,000 clones, approximately 91% of them singletons. General study points: Seropositivity was recorded at baseline in only a handful of AZD1222 recipients.

Sample: peripheral blood, taken on day 0 of AZD1222 vaccination. The gene calls are TRBV5-1 and TRBJ2-7; D remains unclear. The receptor comes from an adult in good health. CDR3 amino acids: CASSLDYEQYF. CDR3 coding DNA: TGCGCCAGCAGCTTGGATTATGAGCAGTACTTC.